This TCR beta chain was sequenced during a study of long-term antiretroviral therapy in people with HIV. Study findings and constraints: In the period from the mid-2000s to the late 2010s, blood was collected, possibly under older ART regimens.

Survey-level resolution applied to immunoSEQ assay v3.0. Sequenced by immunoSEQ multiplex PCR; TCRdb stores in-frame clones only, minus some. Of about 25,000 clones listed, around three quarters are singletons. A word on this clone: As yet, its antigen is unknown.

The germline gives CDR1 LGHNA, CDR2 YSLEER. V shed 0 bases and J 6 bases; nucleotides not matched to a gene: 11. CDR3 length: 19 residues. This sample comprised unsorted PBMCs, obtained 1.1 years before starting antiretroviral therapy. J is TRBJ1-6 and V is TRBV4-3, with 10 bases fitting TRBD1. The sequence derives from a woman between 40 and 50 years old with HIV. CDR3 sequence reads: CASSQDPPRTGGLNSPLHF. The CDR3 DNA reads TGCGCCAGCAGCCAAGATCCCCCCCGGACAGGGGGTCTTAATTCACCCCTCCACTTT.